These 18 T cell receptor beta chains originate from one sample sequenced in a study of T cells expressing NK-cell markers (dated by TCRdb to about 2020). The library was obtained by 5' RACE. Instrument used: Illumina HiSeq 2000. TCRdb reanalyzed the reads, keeping one entry per CDR3 protein sequence and omitting DNA. The table for this sample records over 350,000 distinct CDR3 sequences. The top ten hold over 8.5% of the sample. Specimen: blood T cells: a sorted CD56 or NKG2C T cell subset, CD4+ or CD8+ T cells, or bulk PBMC T cells (not recorded which). Receptors originate from a woman in her fifties or sixties in good health. Donor details come from another sample of the same person, matched by shared clones.

The genes are TRBV5-1 and TRBJ2-2; the TCRdb call, TRBD1, lacks DNA for checking. The CDR3 has 17 amino acids. The germline CDR1 and CDR2 sequences are SGHRS and YFSETQ. The CDR3 is CASSLREQGVNTGELFF.

The V and J genes are TRBV3-1 and TRBJ2-1. This CDR3 region has 12 residues. Germline CDR1 is LGHDT and CDR2 is YNNKEL (reference sequence). CDR3 region: CASSQPRREQFF.

The V and J genes are TRBV25-1 and TRBJ1-1; TCRdb indicates TRBD1, and absent DNA this call remains unverified. From germline, CDR1 is MGHDK and CDR2 SYGVNS. The CDR3 has 13 amino acids. Here the CDR3 reads CASSQGGSTEAFF.

The genes are TRBV5-1 and TRBJ2-1; TCRdb's D gene call, TRBD2, goes unchecked for lack of DNA. This CDR3 region has 18 residues. Per the germline V gene, CDR1 is SGHRS and CDR2 is YFSETQ. This chain's CDR3 is CASSLAQLAGPFGNEQFF.

The chain couples TRBV6-1 to TRBJ2-2; TCRdb proposes TRBD1, but this gene call is untestable without DNA. The CDR3 covers 17 residues. Germline loops: CDR1 MNHNS, CDR2 SASEGT. CDR3 protein: CASSERQVTTNTGELFF.

This chain joins TRBV2 and TRBJ2-1; no DNA is available, so the TRBD2 call from TCRdb remains unchecked. The CDR3 is made up of 16 amino acids. Germline CDR1 and CDR2: SNHLY and FYNNEI. The CDR3 sequence: CASSRSGLADYNEQFF. The variable domain in full, with the rest retrieved from reference TRBV2 and TRBJ2-1, is EPEVTQTPSHQVTQMGQEVILRCVPISNHLYFYWYRQILGQKVEFLVSFYNNEISEKSEIFDDQFSVERPDGSNFTLKIRSTKLEDSAMYFCASSRSGLADYNEQFFGPGTRLTVL.

The chain recombines TRBV9 with TRBJ2-7; TCRdb selects TRBD2, and the lack of DNA leaves this call unchecked. The CDR3 runs to 15 residues. Looked up from germline, CDR1 is SGDLS and CDR2 is YYNGEE. CDR3 protein: CASSVGLAGPLEQYF.

V usage is TRBV12-3 or TRBV12-4 and J usage is TRBJ1-4; TCRdb returns TRBD1, unconfirmable since there is no DNA. The CDR3 extends over 13 amino acids. The chain's CDR3 is CASSRGSNEKLFF.

The rearrangement links TRBV7-9 to TRBJ2-1; lacking DNA, the TRBD2 call made by TCRdb goes unchecked. The germline V gene has CDR1 SEHNR and CDR2 FQNEAQ (reference sequence). The CDR3 has 18 residues. CDR3 region: CASSLVGGTSGRAGEQFF. Looking up the rest from reference TRBV7-9 and TRBJ2-1 gives the full variable domain: DTGVSQNPRHKITKRGQNVTFRCDPISEHNRLYWYRQTLGQGPEFLTYFQNEAQLEKSRLLSDRFSAERPKGSFSTLEIQRTEQGDSAMYLCASSLVGGTSGRAGEQFFGPGTRLTVL.

This sequence joins TRBV10-2 and TRBJ2-5; TCRdb calls TRBD2, which cannot be checked without DNA. The germline gives CDR1 WSHSY, CDR2 SAAADI. There are 16 residues in the CDR3. The CDR3 is CASRGTSGTGGETQYF.

The gene calls are TRBV3-1 and TRBJ2-2; the D call from TCRdb, TRBD1, cannot be confirmed without DNA. Germline assignment: CDR1 LGHDT and CDR2 YNNKEL (reference sequence). CDR3 length: 14 amino acids. The CDR3 loop is CASSGRTNTGELFF.

The genes are TRBV4-2 and TRBJ2-5; TCRdb's D call, TRBD2, is unchecked because there is no DNA. This CDR3 is built from 15 residues. CDR1 is LGHNA and CDR2 is YNFKEQ in the germline V gene. CDR3: CASSPRTSADETQYF.

The chain is built from TRBV7-2 and TRBJ2-4; no DNA is available, so the TRBD1 call from TCRdb remains unchecked. From germline, CDR1 is SGHTA and CDR2 FQGNSA. The CDR3 runs to 13 residues. The CDR3 loop is CASSLGQLLSQYF. Together with reference TRBV7-2 and TRBJ2-4, the CDR3 gives the full variable domain: GAGVSQSPSNKVTEKGKDVELRCDPISGHTALYWYRQSLGQGLEFLIYFQGNSAPDKSGLPSDRFSAERTGGSVSTLTIQRTQQEDSAVYLCASSLGQLLSQYFGAGTRLSVL.

This chain joins TRBV28 and TRBJ2-2; without DNA, the TCRdb call of TRBD2 cannot be checked. This CDR3 has 14 amino acids. The germline gives CDR1 MDHEN, CDR2 SYDVKM. The CDR3 protein is CASGRESRTGELFF.

The genes are TRBV30 and TRBJ1-1; TCRdb's assignment of TRBD1 cannot be checked, as there is no DNA. Per germline, CDR1 GTSNPN and CDR2 SVGIG (reference sequence). CDR3 length equals 13 residues. CDR3 in amino acids: CAWGRGGQTEAFF.

V is TRBV6-2 or TRBV6-3 and J is TRBJ2-1; the D call from TCRdb, TRBD2, cannot be confirmed without DNA. The CDR3 is 12 residues long. Germline-derived CDR1 and CDR2 are MNHEY and SVGEGT. The CDR3 sequence: CASSFSVSEQFF.

The chain couples TRBV12-3 or TRBV12-4 to TRBJ2-2; the D call from TCRdb, TRBD1, cannot be confirmed without DNA. The CDR3 sequence is 17 residues long. The CDR3: CASSLAVRQGNTGELFF.

CDR3 protein: CASSPRLVYNEQFF. The rearrangement joins TRBV7-2 to TRBJ2-1; there is no DNA to check the TCRdb D call of TRBD2. The CDR3 consists of 14 residues. Per germline, CDR1 SGHTA and CDR2 FQGNSA.